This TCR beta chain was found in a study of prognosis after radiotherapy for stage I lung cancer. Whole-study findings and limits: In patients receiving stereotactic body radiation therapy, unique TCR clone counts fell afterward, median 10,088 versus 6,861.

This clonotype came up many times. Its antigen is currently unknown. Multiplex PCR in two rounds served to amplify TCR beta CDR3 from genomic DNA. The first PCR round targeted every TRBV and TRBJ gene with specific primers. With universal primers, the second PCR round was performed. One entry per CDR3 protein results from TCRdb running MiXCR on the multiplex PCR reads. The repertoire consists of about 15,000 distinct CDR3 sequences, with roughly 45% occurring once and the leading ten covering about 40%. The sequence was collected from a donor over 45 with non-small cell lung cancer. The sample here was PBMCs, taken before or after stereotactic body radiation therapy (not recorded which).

CDR3 loop: CASSLSGGGTEAFF. The CDR3 nucleotides are TGTGCCAGCAGTTTATCCGGGGGTGGCACTGAAGCTTTCTTT. The V and J genes are TRBV28 and TRBJ1-1, with D perhaps matching TRBD1 (5 bases). CDR3 length equals 14 residues. Per the germline V gene, CDR1 is MDHEN and CDR2 is SYDVKM. V was cut by 1 base and J by 4 bases, with 10 bases left in between.